The rows below give T cell receptor beta chains drawn from one sample of a study of T cells after posttransplantation cyclophosphamide. Generated by immunoSEQ multiplex PCR, the TCRdb table keeps only in-frame clones and is missing some. The sample has over 35,000 clones, none seen only once. The sample was PBMCs. These receptors came from a man aged 50 or older in good health, CMV-negative, and a related stem cell transplant donor. Each CDR3 is given with its conserved first and last residue. Each record gives: D gene, V gene, clone size, J gene, CDR3 protein, CDR3 DNA. The D gene is left open where the match is weak. Clone size appears in some rows only: once, few, many, or a class for an expanded clone.

>NA|TRBV30|NA|TRBJ2-1
CASKTYYSSGHEQFF
TGTGCCAGTAAAACTTACTACTCTTCTGGCCATGAGCAGTTCTTC
>TRBD1|TRBV7-8|many|TRBJ2-5
CASSSRQGPETQYF
TGTGCCAGCAGCTCTAGACAGGGACCGGAGACCCAGTACTTC
>NA|TRBV7-9|many|TRBJ2-7
CASSQSLAGEQYF
TGTGCCAGCAGCCAGTCCCTAGCCGGGGAGCAGTACTTC
>TRBD2|TRBV6-5|large|TRBJ2-5
CASSQGLAVKETQYF
TGTGCCAGCAGCCAAGGACTAGCGGTAAAAGAGACCCAGTACTTC
>NA|TRBV7-8|many|TRBJ1-4
CASSLARGTQLFF
TGTGCCAGCAGCTTAGCGCGAGGGACACAACTGTTTTTT
>NA|TRBV6-6|many|TRBJ1-2
CASSYSDRNYGYTF
TGTGCCAGCAGTTACTCGGACAGAAACTATGGCTACACCTTC
>NA|TRBV4-3|many|TRBJ1-1
CASSHTRNEPGQLNTEAFF
TGCGCCAGCAGCCATACGAGGAATGAACCGGGACAACTGAACACTGAAGCTTTCTTT
>TRBD1|TRBV2|many|TRBJ2-7
CASGPDRGQSYEQYF
TGTGCCAGCGGGCCGGACAGGGGGCAATCCTACGAGCAGTACTTC
>TRBD1|TRBV5-1|few|TRBJ2-3
CASSLNRDRGPDTQYF
TGCGCCAGCAGCTTAAACCGGGACAGGGGGCCGGATACGCAGTATTTT
>TRBD2|TRBV7-9|few|TRBJ2-5
CASRPGTSGETQYF
TGTGCCAGCAGACCCGGGACTAGTGGGGAGACCCAGTACTTC
>NA|TRBV2|few|TRBJ1-5
CASSQPPGPQHF
TGTGCCAGCAGCCAACCTCCGGGGCCCCAGCATTTT
>TRBD1|TRBV4-1|many|TRBJ2-3
CASSQDRGTTDTQYF
TGCGCCAGCAGTCAGGACAGGGGCACCACAGATACGCAGTATTTT
>NA|TRBV13|many|TRBJ1-1
CASSFVPGDNTEAFF
TGTGCCAGCAGCTTCGTGCCAGGGGATAACACTGAAGCTTTCTTT
>TRBD1|TRBV10-3|many|TRBJ2-7
CAISDQQGPHEQYF
TGTGCCATCAGTGACCAACAGGGGCCCCACGAGCAGTACTTC
>TRBD2|TRBV7-2|few|TRBJ2-3
CASSSWGRGGTDTQYF
TGTGCCAGCAGCTCATGGGGGCGGGGGGGCACAGATACGCAGTATTTT
>NA|TRBV19|NA|TRBJ1-2
CASSIAAGLYGYTF
TGTGCCAGTAGTATAGCGGCGGGGCTGTATGGCTACACCTTC
>TRBD1|TRBV6-5|many|TRBJ2-1
CASRKGASSYNEQFF
TGTGCCAGCAGGAAGGGGGCTAGCTCCTACAATGAGCAGTTCTTC
>TRBD1|TRBV7-2|few|TRBJ1-2
CASSLGGTGNGYTF
TGTGCCAGCAGCTTAGGAGGGACAGGGAATGGCTACACCTTC
>NA|TRBV27|NA|TRBJ2-7
CASSPSYEQYF
TGTGCCAGCAGTCCCTCCTACGAGCAGTACTTC
>NA|TRBV28|NA|TRBJ2-7
CASSRPEFSYEQYF
TGTGCCAGCAGTCGGCCGGAGTTCTCCTACGAGCAGTACTTC
>TRBD1|TRBV7-9|many|TRBJ1-5
CASSQGVVSNQPQHF
TGTGCCAGCTCTCAGGGGGTTGTGAGCAATCAGCCCCAGCATTTT
>NA|TRBV10-3|many|TRBJ1-1
CAISGVQGNTEAFF
TGTGCCATCAGCGGTGTACAGGGGAACACTGAAGCTTTCTTT
>NA|TRBV6-1|NA|TRBJ2-7
CASRTASYYEQYF
TGTGCCAGCAGGACGGCCTCCTACTACGAGCAGTACTTC
>NA|TRBV5-6|many|TRBJ1-2
CASSLDTTNYGYTF
TGTGCCAGCAGCTTGGACACGACTAACTATGGCTACACCTTC
>TRBD2|TRBV5-1|many|TRBJ2-3
CASSPWASGTADTQYF
TGCGCCAGCAGCCCCTGGGCTAGCGGGACGGCAGATACGCAGTATTTT
>NA|TRBV5-1|many|TRBJ1-1
CASSLGQPNTEAFF
TGCGCCAGCAGCTTGGGACAACCTAACACTGAAGCTTTCTTT
>NA|TRBV7-9|many|TRBJ1-2
CASSFEVVLYGYTF
TGTGCCAGCAGCTTTGAGGTGGTACTCTATGGCTACACCTTC
>NA|TRBV4-1|many|TRBJ2-3
CASSHPRTDTQYF
TGCGCCAGCAGCCATCCCAGGACAGATACGCAGTATTTT
>NA|TRBV15|many|TRBJ2-1
CATSRGVAGSGLGQFF
TGTGCCACCAGCAGAGGAGTGGCGGGTTCGGGATTGGGGCAGTTCTTC
>NA|TRBV29-1|many|TRBJ1-4
CSVTGLDEKLFF
TGCAGCGTCACAGGTCTGGATGAAAAACTGTTTTTT
>NA|TRBV2|NA|TRBJ2-1
CASSVSSGYNEQFF
TGTGCCAGCAGTGTTTCGTCGGGGTACAATGAGCAGTTCTTC
>NA|TRBV7-9|many|TRBJ1-2
CASRFGYGYTF
TGTGCCAGCAGGTTCGGGTATGGCTACACCTTC
>TRBD1|TRBV2|many|TRBJ1-5
CASTRTGDQPQHF
TGTGCCAGCACGAGGACAGGGGACCAGCCCCAGCATTTT
>TRBD1|TRBV5-4|few|TRBJ2-7
CANSSQTGGKFNEQYF
TGTGCCAACAGCTCCCAGACAGGGGGCAAATTTAACGAGCAGTACTTC
>TRBD1|TRBV16|many|TRBJ2-2
CASSPGQGYTGELFF
TGTGCCAGCAGTCCCGGACAGGGATACACCGGGGAGCTGTTTTTT
>NA|TRBV5-1|many|TRBJ2-7
CASSLGSGDWPSYEQYF
TGCGCCAGCAGCTTGGGGTCAGGGGATTGGCCCTCCTACGAGCAGTACTTC
>NA|TRBV2|many|TRBJ1-2
CASSALQPGQLNYGYTF
TGTGCCAGCAGTGCATTGCAACCGGGACAATTAAACTATGGCTACACCTTC
>NA|TRBV5-1|many|TRBJ1-1
CASSLGGHLTEAFF
TGCGCCAGCAGCTTGGGGGGACACCTCACTGAAGCTTTCTTT
>NA|TRBV7-8|many|TRBJ2-2
CASSPRDTFTGELFF
TGTGCCAGCAGCCCCCGGGACACTTTCACCGGGGAGCTGTTTTTT
>TRBD2|TRBV9|many|TRBJ2-7
CASSVGVAGDYEQYF
TGTGCCAGCAGCGTAGGGGTAGCGGGGGACTACGAGCAGTACTTC
>NA|TRBV7-6|many|TRBJ1-4
CASSLRTDATNEKLFF
TGTGCCAGCAGCCTTCGGACAGACGCAACTAATGAAAAACTGTTTTTT
>NA|TRBV5-1|many|TRBJ1-3
CASSLFGEPSGNTIYF
TGCGCCAGCAGCTTGTTCGGTGAGCCCTCTGGAAACACCATATATTTT
>TRBD2|TRBV19|many|TRBJ2-5
CASSIGTNRETQYF
TGTGCCAGTAGTATCGGGACTAATCGAGAGACCCAGTACTTC
>NA|TRBV6-1|many|TRBJ1-2
CASWTDTTYGYTF
TGTGCCAGCTGGACAGACACAACCTATGGCTACACCTTC
>NA|TRBV28|NA|TRBJ2-2
CATYGGDLKAGELFF
TGTGCCACTTACGGGGGAGATTTGAAGGCCGGGGAGCTGTTTTTT
>NA|TRBV4-1|many|TRBJ2-7
CASSQDPEEASQRNEQYF
TGCGCCAGCAGCCAAGATCCCGAGGAGGCTTCCCAGAGAAACGAGCAGTACTTC
>NA|TRBV11-2|NA|TRBJ2-1
CASSLGLPGNNEQFF
TGTGCCAGCAGCCTAGGGTTGCCAGGAAACAATGAGCAGTTCTTC
>TRBD2|TRBV2|many|TRBJ2-1
CASRGTSGSLRFF
TGTGCCAGCAGAGGGACTAGCGGGAGCTTGAGGTTCTTC
>TRBD1|TRBV10-1|many|TRBJ1-1
CASIWTGRNTEAFF
TGCGCCAGCATCTGGACAGGGCGGAACACTGAAGCTTTCTTT
>NA|TRBV6-5|many|TRBJ2-1
CASSRPGDDYNEQFF
TGTGCCAGCAGCCGCCCCGGGGATGACTACAATGAGCAGTTCTTC
>NA|TRBV5-4|few|TRBJ2-7
CASSLTAGPFYEQYF
TGTGCCAGCAGCTTGACCGCGGGACCCTTCTACGAGCAGTACTTC
>TRBD1|TRBV6-5|many|TRBJ2-7
CASSYSRTGGAYEQYF
TGTGCCAGCAGTTACAGTCGGACAGGGGGCGCCTACGAGCAGTACTTC
>NA|TRBV7-6|many|TRBJ1-1
CASSRQDSNTEAFF
TGTGCCAGCAGCCGACAGGACTCGAACACTGAAGCTTTCTTT
>TRBD2|TRBV30|many|TRBJ2-2
CAWSGWDREVGELFF
TGTGCCTGGAGCGGCTGGGACCGGGAGGTCGGGGAGCTGTTTTTT
>NA|TRBV4-3|many|TRBJ1-3
CASSQDRGLSGNTIYF
TGCGCCAGCAGCCAAGATAGGGGACTATCTGGAAACACCATATATTTT